The TCR beta chain described here comes from a study of control samples from healthy donors and cancer patients. Generated by immunoSEQ multiplex PCR, the TCRdb table keeps only in-frame clones and is missing some. The data contain 160,000 or so clones, under 96% of them singletons. The germline V and J ends were trimmed by 2 bases and 0 bases, with 8 bases remaining between them. The germline CDR1 and CDR2 sequences are SGHAT and FQDESV (reference sequence). This CDR3 is built from 15 residues. The chain has TRBV11-1 and TRBJ1-3, with D tentatively TRBD1 (6 bases). This TCR was sampled from a woman in her thirties in good health. The material sequenced was blood. This chain's CDR3 is CASSLQGSSGNTIYF. The CDR3 DNA sequence: TGTGCCAGCAGCTTACAGGGGAGCTCTGGAAACACCATATATTTT.